This T cell receptor (beta chain) appears in the sequencing data of a study of neurological immune-mediated disorders. MiXCR, run by TCRdb on the 5' RACE reads, gives a single entry per CDR3 protein. Of about 120,000 distinct CDR3 sequences listed, roughly 3.4% were seen once; the top ten hold over 1%. PBMCs stored at -80 C, numbering 2 million, were the origin of the unsorted libraries. This clonotype was detected many times. The CDR3 runs 15 residues. V was pared by 3 bases and J by 0 bases, with 14 bases between. The germline gives CDR1 SQVTM, CDR2 ANQGSEA. The source is a woman aged 25 to 39 with multiple sclerosis. The specimen was PBMCs. The chain combines TRBV29-1 with TRBJ1-1; possibly TRBD1 for D (6 bases). CDR3 DNA: TGCAGCGTTGACCCCGGAGGACAGATGAACACTGAAGCTTTCTTT. This translates into CSVDPGGQMNTEAFF.